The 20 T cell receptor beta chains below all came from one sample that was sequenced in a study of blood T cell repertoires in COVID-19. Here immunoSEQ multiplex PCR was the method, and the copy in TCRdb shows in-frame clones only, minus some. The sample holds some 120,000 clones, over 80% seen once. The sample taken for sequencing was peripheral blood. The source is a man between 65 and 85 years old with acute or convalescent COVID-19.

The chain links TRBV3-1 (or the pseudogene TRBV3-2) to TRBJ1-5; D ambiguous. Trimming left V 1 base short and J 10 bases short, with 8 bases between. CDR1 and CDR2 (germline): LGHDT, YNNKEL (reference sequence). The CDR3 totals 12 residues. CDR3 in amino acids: CASSQGAGPQHF. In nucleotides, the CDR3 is TGTGCCAGCAGCCAAGGGGCGGGTCCCCAGCATTTT.

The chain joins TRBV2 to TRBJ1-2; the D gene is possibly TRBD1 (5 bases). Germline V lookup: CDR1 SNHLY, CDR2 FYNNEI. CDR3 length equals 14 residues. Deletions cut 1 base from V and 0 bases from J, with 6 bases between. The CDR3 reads CASSEGGANYGYTF. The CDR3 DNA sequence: TGTGCCAGCAGTGAAGGGGGCGCTAACTATGGCTACACCTTC.

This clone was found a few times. The CDR3 DNA reads as TGTGCCAGCAGCTTAGACGGGACAGGACGGGGTGAGCAGTTCTTC. Amino acid sequence: CASSLDGTGRGEQFF. The chain is built from TRBV7-9 and TRBJ2-1; TRBD1 matches 8 bases. The CDR3 length is 15 residues. The junction had 8 bases not matched to a gene; V was cut back by 1 base and J by 9 bases. Germline V gene lookup returns CDR1 SEHNR and CDR2 FQNEAQ (reference sequence).

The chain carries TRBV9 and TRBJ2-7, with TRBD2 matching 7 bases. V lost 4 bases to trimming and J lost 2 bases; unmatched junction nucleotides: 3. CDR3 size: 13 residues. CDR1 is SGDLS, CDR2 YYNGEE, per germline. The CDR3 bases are TGTGCCAGCAGCCCCCGGGGGGCCTACGAGCAGTACTTC. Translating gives CASSPRGAYEQYF.

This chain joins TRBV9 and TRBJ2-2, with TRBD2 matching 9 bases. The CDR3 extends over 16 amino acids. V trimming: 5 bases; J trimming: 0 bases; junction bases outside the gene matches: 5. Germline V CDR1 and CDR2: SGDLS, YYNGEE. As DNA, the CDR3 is TGTGCCAGCAGTTTCAGCGGGGGGACGAACACCGGGGAGCTGTTTTTT. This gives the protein CASSFSGGTNTGELFF.

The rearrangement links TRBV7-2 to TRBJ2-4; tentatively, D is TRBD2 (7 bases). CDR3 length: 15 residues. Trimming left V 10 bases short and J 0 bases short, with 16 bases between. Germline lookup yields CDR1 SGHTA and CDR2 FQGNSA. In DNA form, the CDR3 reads TGTGCCAACCGAGGGGGGGGAAAAGCCAAAAACATTCAGTACTTC. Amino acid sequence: CANRGGGKAKNIQYF.

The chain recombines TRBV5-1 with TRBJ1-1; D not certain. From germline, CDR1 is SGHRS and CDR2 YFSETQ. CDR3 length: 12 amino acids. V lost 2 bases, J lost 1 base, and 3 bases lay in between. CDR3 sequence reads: CASSFGNTEAFF. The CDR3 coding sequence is TGCGCCAGCAGCTTCGGGAACACTGAAGCTTTCTTT.

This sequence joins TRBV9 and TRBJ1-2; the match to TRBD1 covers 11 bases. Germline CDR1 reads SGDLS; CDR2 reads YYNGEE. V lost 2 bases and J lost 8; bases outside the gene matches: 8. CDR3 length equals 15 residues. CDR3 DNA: TGTGCCAGCAGCGTCGGGACAGGGGGTGTTGGCGGCTACACCTTC. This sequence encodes CASSVGTGGVGGYTF.

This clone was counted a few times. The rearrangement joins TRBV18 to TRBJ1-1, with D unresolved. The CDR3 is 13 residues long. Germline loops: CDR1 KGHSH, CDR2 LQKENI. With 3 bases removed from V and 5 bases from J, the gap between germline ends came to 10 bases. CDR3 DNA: TGTGCCAGCTCACCTTATCTTAGTACTGAAGCTTTCTTT. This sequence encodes CASSPYLSTEAFF.

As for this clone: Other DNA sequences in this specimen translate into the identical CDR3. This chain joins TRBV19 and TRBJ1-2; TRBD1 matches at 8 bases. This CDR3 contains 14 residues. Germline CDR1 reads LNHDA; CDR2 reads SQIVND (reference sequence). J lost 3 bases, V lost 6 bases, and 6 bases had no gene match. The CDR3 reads CASSPDRVDYGYTF. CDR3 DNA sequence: TGTGCCAGTAGCCCGGACAGGGTAGACTATGGCTACACCTTC.

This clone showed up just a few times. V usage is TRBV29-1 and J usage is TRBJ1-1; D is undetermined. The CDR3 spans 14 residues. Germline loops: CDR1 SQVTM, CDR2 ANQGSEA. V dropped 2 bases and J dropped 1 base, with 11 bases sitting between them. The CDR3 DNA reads TGCAGCGTTGAACTATGGGCAGCGAACACTGAAGCTTTCTTT. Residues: CSVELWAANTEAFF.

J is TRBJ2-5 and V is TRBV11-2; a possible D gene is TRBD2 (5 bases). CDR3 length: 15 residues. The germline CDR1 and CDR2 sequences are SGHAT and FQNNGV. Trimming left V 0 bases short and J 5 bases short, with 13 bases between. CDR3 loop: CASSLDRGPGETQYF. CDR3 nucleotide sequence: TGTGCCAGCAGCTTAGATCGTGGACCGGGGGAGACCCAGTACTTC.

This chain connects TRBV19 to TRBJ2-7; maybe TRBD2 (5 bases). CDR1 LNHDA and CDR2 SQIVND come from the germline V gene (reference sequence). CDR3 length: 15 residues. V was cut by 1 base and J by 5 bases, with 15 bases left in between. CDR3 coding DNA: TGTGCCAGTAGTATAGGAGACCGGACGCGGGACGAGCAGTACTTC. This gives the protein CASSIGDRTRDEQYF.

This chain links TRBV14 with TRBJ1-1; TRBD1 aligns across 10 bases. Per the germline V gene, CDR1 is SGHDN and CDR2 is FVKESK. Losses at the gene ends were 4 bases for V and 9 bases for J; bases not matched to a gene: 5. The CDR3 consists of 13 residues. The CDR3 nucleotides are TGTGCCAGCAGCCGTGGGACAGGGGAGAAAGCTTTCTTT. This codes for CASSRGTGEKAFF.

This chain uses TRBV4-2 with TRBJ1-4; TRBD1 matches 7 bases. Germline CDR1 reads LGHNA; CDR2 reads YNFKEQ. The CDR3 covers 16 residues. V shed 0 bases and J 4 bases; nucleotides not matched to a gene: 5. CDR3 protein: CASSQDPQGNNEKLFF. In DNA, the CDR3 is TGTGCCAGCAGCCAAGATCCACAGGGGAATAATGAAAAACTGTTTTTT.

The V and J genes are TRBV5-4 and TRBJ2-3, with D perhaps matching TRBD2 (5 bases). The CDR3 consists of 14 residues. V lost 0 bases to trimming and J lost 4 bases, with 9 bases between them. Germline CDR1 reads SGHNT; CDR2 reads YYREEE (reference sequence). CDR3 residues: CASSLVRGSDTQYF. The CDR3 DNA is TGTGCCAGCAGCTTGGTTCGGGGTTCAGATACGCAGTATTTT.

DNA of the CDR3: TGTGCCAGCAGCCTAGGACAGGGGGCAAATACTGAAGCTTTCTTT. This translates into CASSLGQGANTEAFF. The rearrangement uses TRBV3-1 (or the pseudogene TRBV3-2) and TRBJ1-1; 11 nucleotides line up with TRBD1. V trimming: 4 bases; J trimming: 5 bases; junction bases outside the gene matches: 6. The CDR3 loop spans 15 amino acids. CDR1 is LGHDT and CDR2 is YNNKEL in the germline V gene (reference sequence).

The CDR3 DNA sequence: TGTGCCATCAGTAACAGGGACTATGGCTACACCTTC. Translated: CAISNRDYGYTF. The chain links TRBV10-3 to TRBJ1-2; tentative D call: TRBD1 (6 bases). The length of the CDR3 is 12 residues. Germline V gene sequence: CDR1 ENHRY, CDR2 SYGVKD. Trimming pared 5 bases from V and 3 bases from J, leaving 7 bases between.

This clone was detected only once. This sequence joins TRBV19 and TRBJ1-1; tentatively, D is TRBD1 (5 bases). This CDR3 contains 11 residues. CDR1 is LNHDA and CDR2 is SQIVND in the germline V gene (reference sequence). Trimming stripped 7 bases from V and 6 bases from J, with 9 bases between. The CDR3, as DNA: TGTGCCAGTACCGGGGGACCTGAAGCTTTCTTT. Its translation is CASTGGPEAFF.

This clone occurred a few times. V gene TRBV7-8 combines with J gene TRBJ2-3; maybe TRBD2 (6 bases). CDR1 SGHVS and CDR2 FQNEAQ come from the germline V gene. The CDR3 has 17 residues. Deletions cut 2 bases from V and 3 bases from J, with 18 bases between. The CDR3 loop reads CASSLKYLGGITDTQYF. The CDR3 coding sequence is TGTGCCAGCAGCTTAAAATATTTGGGGGGAATAACAGATACGCAGTATTTT. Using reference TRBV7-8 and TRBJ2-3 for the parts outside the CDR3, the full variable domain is GAGVSQSPRYKVAKRGQDVALRCDPISGHVSLFWYQQALGQGPEFLTYFQNEAQLDKSGLPSDRFFAERPEGSVSTLKIQRTQQEDSAVYLCASSLKYLGGITDTQYFGPGTRLTVL.